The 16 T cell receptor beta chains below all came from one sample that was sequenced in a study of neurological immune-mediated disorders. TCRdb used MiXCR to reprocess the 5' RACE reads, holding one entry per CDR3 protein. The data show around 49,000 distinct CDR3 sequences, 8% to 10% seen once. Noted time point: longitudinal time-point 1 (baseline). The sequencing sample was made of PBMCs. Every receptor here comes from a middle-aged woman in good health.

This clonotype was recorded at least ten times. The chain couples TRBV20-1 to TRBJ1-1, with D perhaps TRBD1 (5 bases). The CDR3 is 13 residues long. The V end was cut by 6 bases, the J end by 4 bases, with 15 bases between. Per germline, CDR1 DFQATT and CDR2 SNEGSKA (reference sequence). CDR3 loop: CSASLGGSTEAFF. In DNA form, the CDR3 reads TGCAGTGCAAGTCTGGGGGGGAGCACTGAAGCTTTCTTT.

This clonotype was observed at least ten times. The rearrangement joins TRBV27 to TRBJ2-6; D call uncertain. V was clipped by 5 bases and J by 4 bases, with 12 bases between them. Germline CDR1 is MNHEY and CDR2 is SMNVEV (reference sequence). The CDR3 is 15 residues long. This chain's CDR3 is CASSLDPRGANVLTF. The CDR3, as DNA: TGTGCCAGCAGTCTAGACCCGAGAGGGGCCAACGTCCTGACTTTC.

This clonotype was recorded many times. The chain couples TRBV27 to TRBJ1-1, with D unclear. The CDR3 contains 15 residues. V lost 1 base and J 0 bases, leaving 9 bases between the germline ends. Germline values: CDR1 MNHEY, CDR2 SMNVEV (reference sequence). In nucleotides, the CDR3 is TGTGCCAGCAGTTTATTTGCAGCCCTGAACACTGAAGCTTTCTTT. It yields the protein CASSLFAALNTEAFF.

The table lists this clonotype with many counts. For the CDR3, the DNA is TGCGCCAGCAGCCCGTTGACAGGGAGTATCGTGAACACTGAAGCTTTCTTT. It codes for CASSPLTGSIVNTEAFF. The gene calls are TRBV5-1 and TRBJ1-1, with 7 nucleotides matching TRBD1. In germline, CDR1 is SGHRS, CDR2 YFSETQ. The trim removed 4 bases at V and 0 bases at J, leaving 12 bases unmatched. This CDR3 has 17 amino acids.

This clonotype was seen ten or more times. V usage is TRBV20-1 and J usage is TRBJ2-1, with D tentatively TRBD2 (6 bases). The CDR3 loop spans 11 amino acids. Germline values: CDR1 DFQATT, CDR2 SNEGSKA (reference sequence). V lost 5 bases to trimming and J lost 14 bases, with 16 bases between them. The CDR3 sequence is CSAARGAWEFF. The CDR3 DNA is TGCAGTGCTGCCCGCGGGGCCTGGGAGTTCTTC.

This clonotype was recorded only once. DNA of the CDR3: TGTGCCAGCAGCTTACTAGGACAGGGGGCGCAACAAGAGACCCAGTACTTC. Its protein is CASSLLGQGAQQETQYF. The chain is built from TRBV7-8 and TRBJ2-5; TRBD1 matches 11 bases. After removal of 2 bases from V and 2 bases from J, the junction contained 7 bases not matched to a gene. CDR1 and CDR2 (germline): SGHVS, FQNEAQ. This CDR3 contains 17 residues.

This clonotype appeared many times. CDR3 residues: CASSFGARGTEAFF. The CDR3 nucleotides read TGTGCCAGCAGCTTTGGGGCCCGAGGCACTGAAGCTTTCTTT. The gene calls are TRBV7-2 and TRBJ1-1; D is possibly TRBD1 (5 bases). Germline V gene lookup returns CDR1 SGHTA and CDR2 FQGNSA. The CDR3 consists of 14 residues. The germline V and J ends were trimmed by 3 bases and 4 bases, with 12 bases remaining between them.

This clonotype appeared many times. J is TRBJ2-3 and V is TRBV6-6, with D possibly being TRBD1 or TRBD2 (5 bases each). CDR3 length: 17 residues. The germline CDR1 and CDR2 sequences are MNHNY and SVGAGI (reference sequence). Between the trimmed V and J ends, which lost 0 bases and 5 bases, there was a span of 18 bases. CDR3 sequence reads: CASSYSRGPGSIDTQYF. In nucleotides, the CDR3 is TGTGCCAGCAGTTACTCCCGGGGACCGGGGTCGATAGATACGCAGTATTTT.

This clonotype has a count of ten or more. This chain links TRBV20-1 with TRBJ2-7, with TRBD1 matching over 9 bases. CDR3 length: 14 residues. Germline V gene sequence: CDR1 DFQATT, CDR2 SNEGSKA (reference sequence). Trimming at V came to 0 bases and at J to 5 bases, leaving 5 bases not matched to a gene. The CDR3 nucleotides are TGCAGTGCTAGAGATCAGGGACAGGGACACGAGCAGTACTTC. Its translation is CSARDQGQGHEQYF.

The CDR3 DNA follows: TGTGCCAGCAGGACCGGGACACCCAAGACCTACGAGCAGTACTTC. It specifies CASRTGTPKTYEQYF. This chain joins TRBV6-1 and TRBJ2-7; D may be TRBD1 (6 bases). This CDR3 has 15 residues. The V and J ends lost 6 bases and 2 bases respectively, with 17 bases between them. CDR1 and CDR2 (germline): MNHNS, SASEGT.

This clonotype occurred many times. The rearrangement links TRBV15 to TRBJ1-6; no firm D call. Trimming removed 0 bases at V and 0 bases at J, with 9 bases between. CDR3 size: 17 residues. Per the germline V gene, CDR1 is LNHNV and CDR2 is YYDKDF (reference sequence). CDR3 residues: CATSRDRRSSYNSPLHF. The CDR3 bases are TGTGCCACCAGCAGAGATCGGCGGAGCTCCTATAATTCACCCCTCCACTTT.

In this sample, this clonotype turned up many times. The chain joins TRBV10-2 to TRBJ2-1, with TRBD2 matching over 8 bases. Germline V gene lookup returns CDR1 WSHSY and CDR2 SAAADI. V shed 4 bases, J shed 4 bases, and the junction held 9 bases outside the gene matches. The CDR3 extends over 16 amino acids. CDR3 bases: TGCGCCAGCAGTGGGCGGACGGGAGGGATGTACAATGAGCAGTTCTTC. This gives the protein CASSGRTGGMYNEQFF.

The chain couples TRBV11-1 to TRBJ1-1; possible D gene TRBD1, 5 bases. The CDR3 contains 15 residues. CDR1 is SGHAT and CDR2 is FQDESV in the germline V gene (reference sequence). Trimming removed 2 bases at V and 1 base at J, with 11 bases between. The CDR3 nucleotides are TGTGCCAGCAGCTTAAATGGGGCGCGGAACACTGAAGCTTTCTTT. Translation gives CASSLNGARNTEAFF.

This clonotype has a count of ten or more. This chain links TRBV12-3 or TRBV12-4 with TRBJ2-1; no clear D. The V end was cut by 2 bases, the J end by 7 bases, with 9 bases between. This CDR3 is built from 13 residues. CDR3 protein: CASSLLGANEQFF. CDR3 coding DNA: TGTGCCAGCAGTTTACTAGGTGCGAATGAGCAGTTCTTC.

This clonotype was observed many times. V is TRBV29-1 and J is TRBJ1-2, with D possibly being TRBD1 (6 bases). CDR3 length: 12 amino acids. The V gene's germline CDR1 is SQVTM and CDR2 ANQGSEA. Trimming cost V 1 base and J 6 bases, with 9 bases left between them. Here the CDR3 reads CSVEGRGDGYTF. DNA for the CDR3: TGCAGCGTTGAAGGCAGGGGCGATGGCTACACCTTC.

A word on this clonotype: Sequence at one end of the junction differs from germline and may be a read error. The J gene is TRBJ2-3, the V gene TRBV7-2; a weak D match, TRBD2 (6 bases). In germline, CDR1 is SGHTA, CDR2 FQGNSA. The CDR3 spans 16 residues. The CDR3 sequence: CASRLVKRAGGDTQYF. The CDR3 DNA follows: TGTGCCAGCAGGTTAGTTAAGCGGGCGGGCGGAGATACGCAGTATTTT.